These 24 T cell receptor beta chains share one sample of origin, sequenced in a study of blood T cell repertoires in COVID-19. Assay used: immunoSEQ multiplex PCR; TCRdb lists only in-frame clones, some missing. The table shows 40,000 to 60,000 clones, with around 87% occurring only once. The sequenced sample was peripheral blood. The receptor source for this set is a woman older than 75 with COVID-19, enrolled during active disease.

The chain is built from TRBV30 and TRBJ2-7, with 9 bases matching TRBD1. The J segment lost 4 bases and the V segment lost 3 bases, leaving 10 bases of the junction unmatched. The germline gives CDR1 GTSNPN, CDR2 SVGIG (reference sequence). This CDR3 comprises 15 residues. CDR3 nucleotides: TGTGCCTGGAGAGCTCCGGGACAGGGAGTATACGAGCAGTACTTC. It yields the protein CAWRAPGQGVYEQYF.

V usage is TRBV7-9 and J usage is TRBJ1-1; 7 bases fit TRBD1. CDR1 and CDR2 from the germline V gene are SEHNR and FQNEAQ (reference sequence). Trimming removed 6 bases from V and 4 bases from J; junction bases left unmatched: 11. The CDR3 extends over 15 amino acids. The DNA of the CDR3 is TGTGCCAGCAGGACAACAGGGGTGGGGGCCACTGAAGCTTTCTTT. Translated: CASRTTGVGATEAFF.

The chain combines TRBV7-6 with TRBJ1-1, with 7 bases lining up with TRBD1. V lost 5 bases to trimming and J lost 4 bases; unmatched junction nucleotides: 13. Germline assignment: CDR1 SGHVS and CDR2 FNYEAQ. CDR3 length: 16 residues. CDR3 sequence (DNA): TGTGCCAGCAGCCTCCGGGACAACAGGGGCGGCACTGAAGCTTTCTTT. It encodes CASSLRDNRGGTEAFF.

The genes are TRBV5-1 and TRBJ1-2; 7 nucleotides line up with TRBD1. CDR1 and CDR2 (germline): SGHRS, YFSETQ. The CDR3 consists of 16 residues. V dropped 0 bases and J dropped 6; count of bases not matched to a gene: 11. In DNA form, the CDR3 reads TGCGCCAGCAGCTTGGGGTTCTTAGGAGGACAGGATGGCTACACCTTC. The encoded protein is CASSLGFLGGQDGYTF.

This clone was recorded only once. This sequence joins TRBV5-1 and TRBJ1-5, with 7 bases aligning to TRBD1. The J segment lost 7 bases and the V segment lost 8 bases, leaving 9 bases of the junction unmatched. The V gene's germline CDR1 is SGHRS and CDR2 YFSETQ. The CDR3 sequence is 13 residues long. Here the CDR3 reads CASTKGAGQPQHF. DNA of the CDR3: TGCGCCAGTACCAAGGGGGCTGGGCAGCCCCAGCATTTT.

This chain links TRBV2 with TRBJ2-3; no clear D. The CDR3 contains 15 residues. The V end was cut by 5 bases, the J end by 1 base, with 13 bases between. CDR1 is SNHLY, CDR2 FYNNEI, per germline. The CDR3 DNA reads as TGTGCCAGCAGTCGGAGACGCGGCGGCACAGATACGCAGTATTTT. It translates to CASSRRRGGTDTQYF. The full variable domain, in which reference TRBV2 and TRBJ2-3 provide the parts outside the CDR3, is EPEVTQTPSHQVTQMGQEVILRCVPISNHLYFYWYRQILGQKVEFLVSFYNNEISEKSEIFDDQFSVERPDGSNFTLKIRSTKLEDSAMYFCASSRRRGGTDTQYFGPGTRLTVL.

J is TRBJ2-3 and V is TRBV4-2; tentatively, D is TRBD2 (5 bases). The V gene lost 1 base and the J gene lost 4 bases, with 21 bases spanning the gap. The CDR3 runs 18 residues. Germline values: CDR1 LGHNA, CDR2 YNFKEQ. The CDR3 here is CASSQATSPLFSADTQYF. The CDR3 nucleotides are TGTGCCAGCAGCCAAGCCACTTCCCCACTTTTTAGCGCAGATACGCAGTATTTT.

V and J are TRBV5-1 and TRBJ2-5; maybe TRBD1 (6 bases). The CDR3 consists of 15 residues. The V gene's germline CDR1 is SGHRS and CDR2 YFSETQ. The V end was cut by 4 bases, the J end by 2 bases, with 15 bases between. This CDR3 is CASSPEEGVQETQYF. Written as DNA, the CDR3 is TGCGCCAGCAGCCCCGAAGAGGGGGTTCAAGAGACCCAGTACTTC.

The genes are TRBV21-1 and TRBJ2-7; the table's D call of TRBD1 was not tested on the DNA. TRBV21-1 is reported as a pseudogene. The CDR3 length is 15 residues. CDR3 in DNA: TGTGCCAGCAGCACCCGGCGAGGGGGTAAATACGAGCAGTACTTC. It is translated as CASSTRRGGKYEQYF.

The genes are TRBV7-9 and TRBJ1-4; D ambiguous. V gave up 2 bases and J gave up 8 bases, with 12 bases separating them. The CDR3 runs to 14 residues. Germline assignment: CDR1 SEHNR and CDR2 FQNEAQ (reference sequence). In nucleotides, the CDR3 is TGTGCCAGCAGCTTAAGTCAGCGGCAGGAAAAACTGTTTTTT. Translating gives CASSLSQRQEKLFF.

This CDR3 reads CASSKSTGLNTEAFF. The DNA of the CDR3 is TGTGCCAGCAGCAAGAGTACAGGTTTGAACACTGAAGCTTTCTTT. V gene TRBV7-6 combines with J gene TRBJ1-1, with a possible D match to TRBD1 (5 bases). CDR1 is SGHVS and CDR2 is FNYEAQ in the germline V gene. The V and J ends lost 5 bases and 0 bases respectively, with 13 bases between them. The CDR3 contains 15 residues.

This clone was counted a few times. This rearrangement joins TRBV6-4 to TRBJ1-1; TRBD1 agrees at 9 bases. CDR3 length equals 14 residues. The germline CDR1 and CDR2 sequences are MRHNA and SNTAGT. J gave up 5 bases and V 2 bases, and 3 bases lay outside the gene matches. The CDR3 protein is CASSDTDRGTEAFF. CDR3 nucleotides: TGTGCCAGCAGTGACACCGACAGGGGGACTGAAGCTTTCTTT.

This clone was counted a single time. The chain combines TRBV29-1 with TRBJ2-5, with D unclear. Trimming took 7 bases from V and 9 from J, leaving 12 bases between them. Germline lookup yields CDR1 SQVTM and CDR2 ANQGSEA. The CDR3 has 10 residues. The CDR3 sequence is CSGSESPQYF. CDR3 sequence (DNA): TGCAGCGGCTCCGAGTCGCCCCAGTACTTC.

Details on this clone: This sample also contains other DNA sequences that code for the same CDR3. V gene TRBV27 combines with J gene TRBJ1-6; D unresolved. The CDR3 extends over 15 amino acids. CDR1 is MNHEY, CDR2 SMNVEV, per germline (reference sequence). Trimming took 6 bases from V and 9 from J, leaving 18 bases between them. CDR3 DNA sequence: TGTGCCAGCAGCCGCTGGACCTCTCGGGGTTCACCCCTCCACTTT. Translation gives CASSRWTSRGSPLHF.

The chain has TRBV4-2 and TRBJ2-7; 7 bases map to TRBD2. This CDR3 is 15 amino acids long. V lost 2 bases to trimming and J lost 3 bases; unmatched junction nucleotides: 7. Germline CDR1 and CDR2: LGHNA and YNFKEQ. The CDR3 loop reads CASSQSTSRYYEQYF. CDR3 sequence (DNA): TGTGCCAGCAGCCAATCGACTAGCAGATACTACGAGCAGTACTTC.

V and J are TRBV27 and TRBJ1-5; D possibly corresponds to TRBD1 (6 bases). Per germline, CDR1 MNHEY and CDR2 SMNVEV (reference sequence). Trimming removed 6 bases from V and 3 bases from J, with 21 bases in between. The CDR3 has 17 amino acids. The CDR3 spells CASRSDSYRKTNQPQHF. DNA of the CDR3: TGTGCCAGCAGATCGGACAGTTATCGAAAAACCAATCAGCCCCAGCATTTT.

On this clone itself: Other DNA variants within this sample encode the same CDR3. This chain joins TRBV11-2 and TRBJ1-1, with 8 bases matching TRBD1. CDR3 length: 16 amino acids. From germline, CDR1 is SGHAT and CDR2 FQNNGV. V was clipped by 1 base and J by 1 base; unmatched bases: 5. The CDR3 loop reads CASSLGQGARNTEAFF. DNA of the CDR3: TGTGCCAGCAGCTTAGGTCAGGGGGCTAGGAACACTGAAGCTTTCTTT.

CDR3 DNA: TGCAGCGAGCGATCGGCGGCGGGTCGGGGAGCTTTCTTT. This translates into CSERSAAGRGAFF. The V gene is TRBV29-1, the J gene TRBJ1-1; no clear D gene. This CDR3 contains 13 residues. Germline CDR1 is SQVTM and CDR2 is ANQGSEA. With 7 bases removed from V and 10 bases from J, the gap between germline ends came to 22 bases.

This clone was recorded a few times. V usage is TRBV27 and J usage is TRBJ2-7, with 7 bases matching TRBD2. There are 15 residues in the CDR3. Unmatched junction bases numbered 6, after V lost 0 bases and J lost 4 bases. The germline V gene has CDR1 MNHEY and CDR2 SMNVEV (reference sequence). The CDR3 DNA follows: TGTGCCAGCAGTTTATCGGCCACTAGCGTTTACGAGCAGTACTTC. It yields the protein CASSLSATSVYEQYF.

The chain joins TRBV19 to TRBJ2-5; 8 bases are shared with TRBD2. The CDR3 totals 16 residues. With 6 bases clipped from V and 4 bases from J, the junction kept 13 bases outside the gene matches. Per the germline V gene, CDR1 is LNHDA and CDR2 is SQIVND (reference sequence). CDR3: CASRRWGTRGAETQYF. The CDR3 coding sequence is TGTGCCAGTAGAAGGTGGGGGACTAGGGGAGCAGAGACCCAGTACTTC.

The rearrangement joins TRBV24-1 to TRBJ2-7, with D maybe TRBD2 (6 bases). Trimming took off 3 bases at V and 2 bases at J, with 13 bases between the two ends. Germline V CDR1 and CDR2: KGHDR, SFDVKD. The CDR3 consists of 15 residues. The CDR3 nucleotides are TGTGCCACCAGTGATCCCCGGGGGAGAACCTACGAGCAGTACTTC. It translates to CATSDPRGRTYEQYF.

The chain has TRBV5-4 and TRBJ1-2; D is unclear. V lost 2 bases, J lost 8 bases, and 13 bases lay in between. Germline CDR1 SGHNT, CDR2 YYREEE (reference sequence). CDR3 length: 13 residues. The CDR3 nucleotides read TGTGCCAGCAGCTTACTCCCGGGGTTCGGCTACACCTTC. Its translation is CASSLLPGFGYTF.

The chain joins TRBV9 to TRBJ1-5; 12 bases fit TRBD1. The CDR3 loop spans 15 amino acids. Trimming took 2 bases from V and 6 from J; bases not matched to a gene: 3. CDR1 and CDR2 (germline): SGDLS, YYNGEE. The CDR3: CASSVGTGGGQPQHF. As DNA, the CDR3 is TGTGCCAGCAGCGTCGGGACAGGGGGCGGTCAGCCCCAGCATTTT.

The V gene is TRBV2, the J gene TRBJ1-2; D call uncertain. The V gene's germline CDR1 is SNHLY and CDR2 FYNNEI. There are 13 residues in the CDR3. Deletions cut 6 bases from V and 2 bases from J, with 10 bases between. CDR3 sequence reads: CASRRENNYGYTF. Written as DNA, the CDR3 is TGTGCCAGCAGGAGGGAGAACAACTATGGCTACACCTTC. Drawing the rest from reference TRBV2 and TRBJ1-2, the complete variable domain is EPEVTQTPSHQVTQMGQEVILRCVPISNHLYFYWYRQILGQKVEFLVSFYNNEISEKSEIFDDQFSVERPDGSNFTLKIRSTKLEDSAMYFCASRRENNYGYTFGSGTRLTVV.